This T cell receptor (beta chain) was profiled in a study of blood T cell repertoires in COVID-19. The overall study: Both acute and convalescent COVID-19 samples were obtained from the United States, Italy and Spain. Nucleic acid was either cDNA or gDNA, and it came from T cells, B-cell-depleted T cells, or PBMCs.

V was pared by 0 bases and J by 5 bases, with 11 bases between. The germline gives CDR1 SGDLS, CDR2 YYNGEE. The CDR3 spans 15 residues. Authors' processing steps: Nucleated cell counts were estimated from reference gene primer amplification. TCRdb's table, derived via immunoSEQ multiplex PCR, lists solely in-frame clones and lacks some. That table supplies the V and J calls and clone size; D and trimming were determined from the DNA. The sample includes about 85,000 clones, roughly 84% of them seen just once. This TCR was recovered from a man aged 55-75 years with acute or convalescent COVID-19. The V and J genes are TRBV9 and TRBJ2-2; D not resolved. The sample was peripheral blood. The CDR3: CASSVDPGATGELFF. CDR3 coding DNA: TGTGCCAGCAGCGTAGATCCGGGTGCGACCGGGGAGCTGTTTTTT.